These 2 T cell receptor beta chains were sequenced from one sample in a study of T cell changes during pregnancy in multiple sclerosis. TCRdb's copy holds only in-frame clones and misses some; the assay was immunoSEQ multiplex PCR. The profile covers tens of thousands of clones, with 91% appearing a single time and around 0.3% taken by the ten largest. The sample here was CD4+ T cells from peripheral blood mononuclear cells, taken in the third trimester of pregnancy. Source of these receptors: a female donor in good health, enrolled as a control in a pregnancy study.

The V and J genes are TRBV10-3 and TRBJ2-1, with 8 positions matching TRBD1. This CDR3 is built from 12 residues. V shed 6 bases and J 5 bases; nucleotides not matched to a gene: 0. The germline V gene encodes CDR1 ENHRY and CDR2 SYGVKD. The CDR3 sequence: CAIRGQDNEQFF. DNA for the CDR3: TGTGCCATCAGGGGACAGGACAATGAGCAGTTCTTC.

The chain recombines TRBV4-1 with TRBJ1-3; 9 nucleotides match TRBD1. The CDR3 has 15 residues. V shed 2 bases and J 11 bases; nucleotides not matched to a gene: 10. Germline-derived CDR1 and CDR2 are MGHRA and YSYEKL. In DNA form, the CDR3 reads TGCGCCAGCAGCCAACCGGGACAGGGAAGATGGGCCATATATTTT. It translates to CASSQPGQGRWAIYF.